The next 27 T cell receptor beta chains were all read from a single sample in a study of cytomegalovirus exposure and HLA in healthy donors. Primers included in the PCR were 60 Vbeta and 13 Jbeta primers. Sequencing was performed with immunoSEQ multiplex PCR; in TCRdb, only in-frame clones are kept and a portion is missing. Of about 160,000 clones listed, around 81% are singletons. Specimen: PBMCs. The receptors were gathered from a woman aged 45-65 years in good health and CMV-seronegative.

V is TRBV4-2 and J is TRBJ2-5; D unclear. The CDR3 contains 15 residues. Germline V lookup: CDR1 LGHNA, CDR2 YNFKEQ. Trimming removed 0 bases from V and 9 bases from J, with 17 bases in between. The CDR3 DNA sequence: TGTGCCAGCAGCCAAGAACGAGCGCGAGAGATGGCCCAGTACTTC. This encodes CASSQERAREMAQYF.

The rearrangement links TRBV7-2 to TRBJ2-3; TRBD2 is a possible D gene (7 bases). Germline CDR1 is SGHTA and CDR2 is FQGNSA. CDR3 length equals 18 residues. V was cut by 2 bases and J by 4 bases, with 22 bases left in between. The CDR3 nucleotides are TGTGCCAGCAGCTTAAATAAGGGAGGGGGGTCTTCTTCAGATACGCAGTATTTT. This gives the protein CASSLNKGGGSSSDTQYF.

V and J are TRBV6-6 and TRBJ2-3; 9 bases match TRBD1. CDR1 is MNHNY and CDR2 is SVGAGI in the germline V gene (reference sequence). The CDR3 is 12 amino acids. Unmatched junction bases numbered 5, after V lost 4 bases and J lost 12 bases. DNA for the CDR3: TGTGCCAGCAGTTCGCCGGGACAGGGTCAGTATTTT. Its protein is CASSSPGQGQYF.

CDR3 amino acids: CASSLRPGLAGPNTQYF. The CDR3, as DNA: TGTGCCAGCAGCTTAAGACCCGGACTAGCGGGCCCGAATACGCAGTATTTT. The chain uses TRBV7-8 and TRBJ2-3; 11 bases map to TRBD2. The germline V gene has CDR1 SGHVS and CDR2 FQNEAQ. V dropped 2 bases and J dropped 7; count of bases not matched to a gene: 11. This CDR3 has 17 amino acids.

The chain carries TRBV5-4 and TRBJ1-4, with 11 bases identical to TRBD1. Germline V CDR1 and CDR2: SGHNT, YYREEE (reference sequence). Unmatched junction bases numbered 8, after V lost 4 bases and J lost 3 bases. There are 17 residues in the CDR3. The CDR3 spells CASSKTPGQGANEKLFF. DNA of the CDR3: TGTGCCAGCAGCAAAACCCCGGGACAGGGGGCTAATGAAAAACTGTTTTTT.

This clone was observed a handful of times. This chain connects TRBV7-9 to TRBJ2-4; 7 bases fit TRBD1. V shed 7 bases and J 3 bases; nucleotides not matched to a gene: 6. In germline, CDR1 is SEHNR, CDR2 FQNEAQ (reference sequence). The CDR3 is made up of 14 amino acids. CDR3 protein: CASTRGSVKNIQYF. The CDR3 nucleotides read TGTGCCAGCACCAGGGGGTCGGTCAAAAACATTCAGTACTTC.

The rearrangement uses TRBV10-3 and TRBJ2-2; 10 bases are shared with TRBD1. This CDR3 region has 16 residues. In germline, CDR1 is ENHRY, CDR2 SYGVKD. V lost 4 bases to trimming and J lost 6 bases; unmatched junction nucleotides: 8. CDR3 in amino acids: CAISGLGQGSPGELFF. The CDR3 bases are TGTGCCATCAGTGGGTTGGGACAGGGGTCCCCCGGGGAGCTGTTTTTT.

The rearrangement uses TRBV7-2 and TRBJ2-1; 13 bases map to TRBD2. The J segment lost 8 bases and the V segment lost 5 bases, leaving 6 bases of the junction unmatched. CDR1 and CDR2 (germline): SGHTA, FQGNSA. The CDR3 loop spans 15 amino acids. The CDR3, as DNA: TGTGCCAGCAGCCCCGGGACTAGCGGGGTGGATGAGCAGTTCTTC. Translating gives CASSPGTSGVDEQFF.

About this clone itself: This sample also contains other DNA sequences that code for the same CDR3. The chain couples TRBV19 to TRBJ1-4, with D uncertain. Trimming took off 3 bases at V and 8 bases at J, with 7 bases between the two ends. The CDR3 has 12 amino acids. The germline V gene has CDR1 LNHDA and CDR2 SQIVND (reference sequence). The CDR3 sequence is CASSIRGEKLFF. In nucleotides, the CDR3 is TGTGCCAGTAGTATCCGCGGAGAAAAACTGTTTTTT.

This chain connects TRBV5-5 to TRBJ2-6; the match to TRBD1 covers 9 bases. Germline CDR1 is SGHKS and CDR2 is YYEKEE (reference sequence). The CDR3 length is 17 residues. J lost 1 base, V lost 6 bases, and 8 bases had no gene match. The CDR3 loop is CASNPGQGISGANVLTF. CDR3 in DNA: TGTGCCAGCAACCCGGGACAGGGAATTTCTGGGGCCAACGTCCTGACTTTC.

The V gene is TRBV19, the J gene TRBJ2-5, with a weak D call TRBD2 (5 bases). The V end lost 7 bases, the J end lost 4 bases, and 19 bases lay between the germline ends. The CDR3 loop spans 15 amino acids. Germline CDR1 LNHDA, CDR2 SQIVND (reference sequence). CDR3 coding DNA: TGTGCCAGTACCCCCCAATGGGGAGTCCCAGAGACCCAGTACTTC. Residues: CASTPQWGVPETQYF.

J is TRBJ1-5 and V is TRBV21-1; TRBD1, the D gene given by the table, was not confirmed from the DNA. TRBV21-1 is reported as a pseudogene. The CDR3 length is 12 residues. CDR3 amino acids: CAYGRGHQPQHF. The CDR3 bases are TGTGCCTACGGCAGGGGGCATCAGCCCCAGCATTTT.

The chain combines TRBV19 with TRBJ2-4; 10 bases match TRBD1. The CDR3 totals 14 residues. J gave up 3 bases and V 6 bases, and 2 bases lay outside the gene matches. The germline gives CDR1 LNHDA, CDR2 SQIVND (reference sequence). The CDR3 here is CASSWTGGKNIQYF. Written as DNA, the CDR3 is TGTGCCAGTAGCTGGACAGGGGGCAAAAACATTCAGTACTTC.

The chain has TRBV18 and TRBJ2-1; D remains unclear. This CDR3 is built from 12 residues. CDR1 and CDR2 (germline): KGHSH, LQKENI. V lost 6 bases and J lost 7, with 10 bases in between. CDR3 DNA sequence: TGTGCCAGCTCTTTAACACTAAATGAGCAGTTCTTC. Encoded protein: CASSLTLNEQFF.

V usage is TRBV28 and J usage is TRBJ2-7, with D perhaps matching TRBD2 (6 bases). CDR3 length equals 15 residues. CDR1 is MDHEN and CDR2 is SYDVKM in the germline V gene. Trimming took 5 bases from V and 2 from J, leaving 16 bases between them. CDR3 in DNA: TGTGCCAGCAGTAAAACCCAGCGGGTTGCCTACGAGCAGTACTTC. It codes for CASSKTQRVAYEQYF.

The rearrangement links TRBV6-5 to TRBJ2-5, with 8 bases aligning to TRBD1. Germline V CDR1 and CDR2: MNHEY, SVGAGI. There are 16 residues in the CDR3. V shed 2 bases, J shed 5 bases, and the junction held 10 bases outside the gene matches. This CDR3 reads CASSYHQGQGRETQYF. CDR3 bases: TGTGCCAGCAGTTACCACCAAGGACAGGGTAGGGAGACCCAGTACTTC.

This clone was seen more than once but under ten times. The V call is TRBV28, the J call TRBJ1-4; D unclear. The germline V gene encodes CDR1 MDHEN and CDR2 SYDVKM. This CDR3 is 16 amino acids long. The V and J ends lost 2 bases and 0 bases respectively, with 10 bases between them. CDR3 protein: CASSLIGRATNEKLFF. DNA for the CDR3: TGTGCCAGCAGTTTAATCGGGAGAGCAACTAATGAAAAACTGTTTTTT. The whole variable domain, remainder taken from reference TRBV28 and TRBJ1-4, is DVKVTQSSRYLVKRTGEKVFLECVQDMDHENMFWYRQDPGLGLRLIYFSYDVKMKEKGDIPEGYSVSREKKERFSLILESASTNQTSMYLCASSLIGRATNEKLFFGSGTQLSVL.

J is TRBJ2-7 and V is TRBV7-9, with 10 bases that match TRBD2. There are 14 residues in the CDR3. Germline V gene data show CDR1 as SEHNR and CDR2 as FQNEAQ (reference sequence). Unmatched junction bases numbered 4, after V lost 1 base and J lost 7 bases. The CDR3: CASSLGLAGEEQYF. CDR3 DNA: TGTGCCAGCAGCTTAGGCCTAGCGGGGGAAGAGCAGTACTTC.

The sample holds a few counts of this clone. The rearrangement uses TRBV19 and TRBJ2-3, with 8 nucleotides matching TRBD1. The CDR3 runs 15 residues. V was pared by 5 bases and J by 3 bases, with 7 bases of the junction left unmatched. Germline V gene data show CDR1 as LNHDA and CDR2 as SQIVND (reference sequence). CDR3 region: CASSQGAGWTDTQYF. CDR3 coding DNA: TGTGCCAGTAGTCAGGGGGCAGGTTGGACAGATACGCAGTATTTT.

The genes are TRBV27 and TRBJ1-5, with a possible D match to TRBD1 (6 bases). The V end lost 2 bases, the J end lost 7 bases, and 15 bases lay between the germline ends. CDR3 length: 15 residues. CDR1 and CDR2 from the germline V gene are MNHEY and SMNVEV (reference sequence). The CDR3 DNA is TGTGCCAGCAGTTTAACGCCAGGGGTCAGGCAGCCCCAGCATTTT. Residues: CASSLTPGVRQPQHF.

This chain uses TRBV15 with TRBJ1-1; 7 bases map to TRBD1. CDR3 length equals 14 residues. V gave up 5 bases and J gave up 2 bases; unmatched junction bases: 5. Germline V gene lookup returns CDR1 LNHNV and CDR2 YYDKDF (reference sequence). In DNA, the CDR3 is TGTGCCACCAGCGTTAACAGGGGCAACACTGAAGCTTTCTTT. Residues: CATSVNRGNTEAFF.

The rearrangement links TRBV18 to TRBJ1-1, with TRBD1 matching 11 bases. Losses at the gene ends were 2 bases for V and 4 bases for J; bases not matched to a gene: 3. This CDR3 has 15 residues. Germline-derived CDR1 and CDR2 are KGHSH and LQKENI. The CDR3 sequence: CASSPTGTGGTEAFF. In nucleotides, the CDR3 is TGTGCCAGCTCACCAACCGGGACAGGGGGCACTGAAGCTTTCTTT.

This clone has a handful of counts. The V and J genes are TRBV9 and TRBJ2-7; 10 nucleotides match TRBD2. The V segment lost 4 bases and the J segment 5 bases; nucleotides outside the gene matches: 12. The CDR3 runs to 16 residues. Per the germline V gene, CDR1 is SGDLS and CDR2 is YYNGEE. The chain's CDR3 is CASSPQSSGGLHEQYF. CDR3 nucleotide sequence: TGTGCCAGCAGCCCGCAAAGTAGCGGGGGGCTCCACGAGCAGTACTTC.

V and J are TRBV5-1 and TRBJ1-1; D is uncertain. Trimming cost V 0 bases and J 7 bases, with 10 bases left between them. CDR3 length: 13 amino acids. Germline-derived CDR1 and CDR2 are SGHRS and YFSETQ. The CDR3 spells CASSLDPGFEAFF. The CDR3 DNA sequence: TGCGCCAGCAGCTTGGACCCAGGCTTTGAAGCTTTCTTT.

The rearrangement joins TRBV5-1 to TRBJ1-6; 11 bases match TRBD1. The germline CDR1 and CDR2 sequences are SGHRS and YFSETQ. The ends lost 2 bases at V and 7 bases at J; junction bases unmatched: 2. This CDR3 comprises 15 residues. The CDR3 loop is CASSFGQGANSPLHF. In DNA, the CDR3 is TGCGCCAGCAGCTTTGGACAGGGGGCGAATTCACCCCTCCACTTT.

The rearrangement links TRBV18 to TRBJ2-1; D perhaps matches TRBD1 (6 bases). Trimming shortened V by 3 bases and J by 0 bases, and 15 bases separated the two germline ends. Germline V gene sequence: CDR1 KGHSH, CDR2 LQKENI. The CDR3 is 17 amino acids. DNA for the CDR3: TGTGCCAGCTCACCGGCAGGGGACGGTCGCTCCTACAATGAGCAGTTCTTC. This gives the protein CASSPAGDGRSYNEQFF.

CDR3 coding DNA: TGTGCCATCAGTGAACTTGACAGCCGGGTGGGGACTAACTATGGCTACACCTTC. Encoded protein: CAISELDSRVGTNYGYTF. The chain is built from TRBV10-3 and TRBJ1-2, with a tentative D call TRBD1 (5 bases). V lost 3 bases to trimming and J lost 0 bases, with 20 bases between them. This CDR3 comprises 18 residues. Germline V gene sequence: CDR1 ENHRY, CDR2 SYGVKD.